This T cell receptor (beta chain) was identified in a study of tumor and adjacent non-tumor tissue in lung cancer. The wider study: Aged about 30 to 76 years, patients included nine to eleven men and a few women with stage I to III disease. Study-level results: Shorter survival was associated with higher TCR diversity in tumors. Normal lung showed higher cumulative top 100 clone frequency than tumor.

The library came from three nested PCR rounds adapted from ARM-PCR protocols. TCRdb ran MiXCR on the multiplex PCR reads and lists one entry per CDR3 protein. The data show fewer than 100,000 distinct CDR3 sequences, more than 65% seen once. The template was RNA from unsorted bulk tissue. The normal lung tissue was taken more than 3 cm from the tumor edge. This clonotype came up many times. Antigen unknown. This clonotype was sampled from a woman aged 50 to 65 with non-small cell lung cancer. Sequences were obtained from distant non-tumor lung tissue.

The CDR3 is CAISESTGRDTIYF. CDR3 nucleotides: TGTGCCATCAGTGAGTCAACAGGGAGGGACACCATATATTTT. The chain joins TRBV10-3 to TRBJ1-3, with D possibly matching TRBD1 (6 bases). This CDR3 region has 14 residues. In germline, CDR1 is ENHRY, CDR2 SYGVKD. Deletions cut 0 bases from V and 8 bases from J, with 11 bases between.